This is a list of T cell receptor beta chains from one sample in a study of a mutant IDH1 vaccine in newly diagnosed glioma. Antigen specificity for these receptors is unknown. The table came from immunoSEQ multiplex PCR; TCRdb's copy has only in-frame clones and leaves some out. The sample yields about 50,000 clones, approximately 92% seen once. Sequences were derived from PBMCs, sampled from a glioma patient whose treatment included an IDH1 peptide vaccine. The receptors were gathered from a man aged 50 to 60 with glioma. CDR3s include the opening cysteine and the closing phenylalanine or tryptophan. Fields, in order: CDR3 protein, CDR3 DNA, V gene, J gene, clone size, D gene. The D gene is left open where the match is weak. Clone sizes are given selectively: once, few, many, or a class where the clone is expanded.

CASSQGDNYGYTF	TGTGCCAGCAGCCAAGGAGATAACTATGGCTACACCTTC	TRBV14	TRBJ1-2	NA	NA
CASSFYPDERVYEQYF	TGTGCCAGCAGTTTCTACCCCGACGAAAGGGTGTACGAGCAGTACTTC	TRBV27	TRBJ2-7	NA	NA
CASSLLWRGGVDTQYF	TGTGCCAGCAGCTTATTATGGCGGGGGGGCGTAGATACGCAGTATTTT	TRBV7-3	TRBJ2-3	NA	TRBD2
CAWAGTANTGELFF	TGTGCCTGGGCCGGGACAGCTAACACCGGGGAGCTGTTTTTT	TRBV30	TRBJ2-2	NA	TRBD1
CASRGGRSGRSYEQYF	TGTGCCAGCAGGGGGGGGAGGAGCGGGAGGTCCTACGAGCAGTACTTC	TRBV2	TRBJ2-7	NA	TRBD2
CASRSGVERDTQYF	TGTGCCAGCAGGTCGGGGGTCGAGCGAGATACGCAGTATTTT	TRBV6-1	TRBJ2-3	NA	NA
CASSQGQSGETQYF	TGTGCCAGCAGCCAAGGACAGTCTGGAGAGACCCAGTACTTC	TRBV4-2	TRBJ2-5	NA	NA
CASSLSGGYGYTF	TGTGCCAGCAGCTTGTCCGGCGGCTATGGCTACACCTTC	TRBV5-6	TRBJ1-2	NA	NA
CASSPSLAGVSYNEQFF	TGTGCCAGCAGCCCTAGCCTAGCGGGGGTCTCCTACAATGAGCAGTTCTTC	TRBV12-1	TRBJ2-1	NA	NA
CASSLPGLAGGNEQYF	TGTGCCAGCAGCTTACCGGGACTAGCGGGGGGGAACGAGCAGTACTTC	TRBV11-1	TRBJ2-7	NA	TRBD2
CASTGFPSNEQFF	TGTGCCAGCACCGGATTTCCTTCCAATGAGCAGTTCTTC	TRBV28	TRBJ2-1	NA	NA
CASSVGQSINEKLFF	TGTGCCAGCAGCGTCGGACAGTCGATAAATGAAAAACTGTTTTTT	TRBV9	TRBJ1-4	once	NA
CASSTLSAWFPLHF	TGTGCCAGCAGCACACTTTCGGCCTGGTTCCCCCTCCACTTT	TRBV7-2	TRBJ1-6	NA	NA
CASSPPAGTQYF	TGTGCCAGCAGCCCTCCGGCAGGGACGCAGTATTTT	TRBV11-1	TRBJ2-3	NA	NA
CASSPGSYEQYF	TGTGCCAGCAGCCCAGGGAGCTACGAGCAGTACTTC	TRBV2	TRBJ2-7	NA	NA
CASSLLLLDEQFF	TGTGCCAGCAGCTTGTTACTGTTGGATGAGCAGTTCTTC	TRBV5-8	TRBJ2-1	NA	NA
CASSLGWDRAGGEQFF	TGTGCCAGCAGCTTAGGCTGGGACAGGGCGGGAGGTGAGCAGTTCTTC	TRBV13	TRBJ2-1	NA	NA
CSVMRDTYEQYF	TGCAGCGTAATGAGGGATACCTACGAGCAGTACTTC	TRBV29-1	TRBJ2-7	NA	NA